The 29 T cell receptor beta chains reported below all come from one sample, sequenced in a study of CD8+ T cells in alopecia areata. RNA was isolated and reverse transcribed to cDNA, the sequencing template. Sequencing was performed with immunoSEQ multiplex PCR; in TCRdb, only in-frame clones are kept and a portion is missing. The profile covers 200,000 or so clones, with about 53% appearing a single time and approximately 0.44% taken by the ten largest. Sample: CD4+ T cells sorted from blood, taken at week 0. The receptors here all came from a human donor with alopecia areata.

CDR3 DNA: TGCAGCGTTGGCGGCCTCCGGTCGGATGGCTACACCTTC. Protein: CSVGGLRSDGYTF. The chain employs TRBV29-1 and TRBJ1-2; no clear D gene. V was trimmed by 4 bases and J by 6 bases, leaving 15 bases between them. This CDR3 region has 13 residues. Germline assignment: CDR1 SQVTM and CDR2 ANQGSEA.

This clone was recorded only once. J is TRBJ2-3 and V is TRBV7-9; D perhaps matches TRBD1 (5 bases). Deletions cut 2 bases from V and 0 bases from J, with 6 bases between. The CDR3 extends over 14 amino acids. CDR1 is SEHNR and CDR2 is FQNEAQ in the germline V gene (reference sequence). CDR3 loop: CASSLQGSTDTQYF. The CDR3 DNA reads TGTGCCAGCAGCTTACAGGGAAGCACAGATACGCAGTATTTT.

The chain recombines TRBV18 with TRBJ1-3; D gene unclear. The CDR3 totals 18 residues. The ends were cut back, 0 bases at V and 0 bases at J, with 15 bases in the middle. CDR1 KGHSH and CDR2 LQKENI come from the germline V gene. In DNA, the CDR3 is TGTGCCAGCTCACCACCTTCCTCTGGACGGAACTCTGGAAACACCATATATTTT. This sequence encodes CASSPPSSGRNSGNTIYF.

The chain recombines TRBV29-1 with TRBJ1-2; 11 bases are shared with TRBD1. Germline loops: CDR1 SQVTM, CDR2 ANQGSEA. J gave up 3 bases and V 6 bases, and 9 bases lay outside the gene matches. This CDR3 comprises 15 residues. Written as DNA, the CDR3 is TGCAGCGTAGCCTCGGGACAGGGGGTGGACTATGGCTACACCTTC. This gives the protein CSVASGQGVDYGYTF.

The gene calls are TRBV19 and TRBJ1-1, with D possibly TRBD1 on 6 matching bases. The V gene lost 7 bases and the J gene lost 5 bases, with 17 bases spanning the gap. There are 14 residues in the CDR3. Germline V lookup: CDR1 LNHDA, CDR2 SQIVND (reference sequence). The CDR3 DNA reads TGTGCCAGTACTTGGACAGCTTTGAGAACTGAAGCTTTCTTT. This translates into CASTWTALRTEAFF.

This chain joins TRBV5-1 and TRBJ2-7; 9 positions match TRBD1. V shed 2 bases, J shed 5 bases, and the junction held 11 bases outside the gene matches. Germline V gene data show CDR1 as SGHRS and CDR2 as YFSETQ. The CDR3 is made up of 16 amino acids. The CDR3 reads CASSFQVGTGYHEQYF. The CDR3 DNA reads TGCGCCAGCAGCTTCCAAGTCGGGACAGGGTACCACGAGCAGTACTTC.

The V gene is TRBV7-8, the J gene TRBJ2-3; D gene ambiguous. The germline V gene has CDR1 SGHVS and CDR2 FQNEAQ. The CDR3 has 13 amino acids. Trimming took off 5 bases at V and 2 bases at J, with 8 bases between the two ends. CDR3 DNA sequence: TGTGCCAGCAGCCGCGTCAACACAGATACGCAGTATTTT. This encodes CASSRVNTDTQYF.

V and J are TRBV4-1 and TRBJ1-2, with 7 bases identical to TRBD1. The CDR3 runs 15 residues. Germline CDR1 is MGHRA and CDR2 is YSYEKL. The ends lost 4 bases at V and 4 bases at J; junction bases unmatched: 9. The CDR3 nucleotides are TGCGCCAGCAGCCGGGGACAGCAAGGCGGCTATGGCTACACCTTC. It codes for CASSRGQQGGYGYTF.

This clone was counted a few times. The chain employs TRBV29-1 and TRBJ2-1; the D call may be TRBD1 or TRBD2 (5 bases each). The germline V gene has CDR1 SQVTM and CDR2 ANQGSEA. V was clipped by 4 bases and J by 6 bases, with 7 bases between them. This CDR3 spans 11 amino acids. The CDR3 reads CSVGDVNEQFF. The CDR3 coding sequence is TGCAGCGTTGGGGACGTCAATGAGCAGTTCTTC.

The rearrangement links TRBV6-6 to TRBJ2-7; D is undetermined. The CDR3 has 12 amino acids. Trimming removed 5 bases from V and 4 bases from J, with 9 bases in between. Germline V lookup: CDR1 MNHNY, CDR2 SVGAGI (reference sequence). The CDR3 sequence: CASSGTTYEQYF. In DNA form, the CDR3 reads TGTGCCAGCAGTGGAACCACGTACGAGCAGTACTTC.

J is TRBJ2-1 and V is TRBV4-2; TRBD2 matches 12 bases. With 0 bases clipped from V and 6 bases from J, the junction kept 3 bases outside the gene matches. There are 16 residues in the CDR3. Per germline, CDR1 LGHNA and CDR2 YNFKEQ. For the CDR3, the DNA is TGTGCCAGCAGCCAAGATTGGACTAGCGGGGTCAATGAGCAGTTCTTC. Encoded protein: CASSQDWTSGVNEQFF.

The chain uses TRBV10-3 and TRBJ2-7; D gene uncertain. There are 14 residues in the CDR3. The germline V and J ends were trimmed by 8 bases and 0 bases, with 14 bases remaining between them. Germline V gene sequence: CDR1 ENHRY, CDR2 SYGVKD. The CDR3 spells CAIGPTESSYEQYF. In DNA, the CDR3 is TGTGCCATCGGGCCCACCGAGAGCTCCTACGAGCAGTACTTC.

The CDR3 region is CASRPDRAIKRTGELFF. The CDR3 DNA reads as TGTGCCAGCAGACCGGACAGGGCTATTAAGAGGACCGGGGAGCTGTTTTTT. The chain combines TRBV7-6 with TRBJ2-2; 8 nucleotides line up with TRBD1. This CDR3 has 17 amino acids. The V gene's germline CDR1 is SGHVS and CDR2 FNYEAQ. Losses at the gene ends were 6 bases for V and 5 bases for J; bases not matched to a gene: 14.

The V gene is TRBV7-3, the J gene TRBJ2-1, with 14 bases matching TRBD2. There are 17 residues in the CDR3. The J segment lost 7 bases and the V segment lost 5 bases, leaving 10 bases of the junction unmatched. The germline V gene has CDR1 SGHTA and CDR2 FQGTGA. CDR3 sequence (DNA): TGTGCCAGCAGCCCGAACGGGACTAGCGGGAGACGGAATGAGCAGTTCTTC. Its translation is CASSPNGTSGRRNEQFF.

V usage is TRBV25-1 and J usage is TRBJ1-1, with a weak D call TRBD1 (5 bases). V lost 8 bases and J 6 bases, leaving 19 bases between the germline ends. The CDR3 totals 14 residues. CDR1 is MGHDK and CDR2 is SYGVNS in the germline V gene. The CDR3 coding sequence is TGTGCCAGCCCCCGAGGCGGGGGAATGTCTGAAGCTTTCTTT. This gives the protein CASPRGGGMSEAFF.

The chain's CDR3 is CASNAGGFSSYEQYF. The CDR3 DNA follows: TGTGCCAGCAACGCAGGGGGCTTCAGCTCCTACGAGCAGTACTTC. The chain employs TRBV2 and TRBJ2-7; 8 bases match TRBD1. The CDR3 spans 15 residues. V was pared by 7 bases and J by 0 bases, with 8 bases of the junction left unmatched. CDR1 is SNHLY and CDR2 is FYNNEI in the germline V gene. The variable domain in full, with the rest retrieved from reference TRBV2 and TRBJ2-7, is EPEVTQTPSHQVTQMGQEVILRCVPISNHLYFYWYRQILGQKVEFLVSFYNNEISEKSEIFDDQFSVERPDGSNFTLKIRSTKLEDSAMYFCASNAGGFSSYEQYFGPGTRLTVT.

CDR3 amino acids: CASRLLTSRSYEQYF. As DNA, the CDR3 is TGTGCCAGCAGACTCTTGACTAGCCGGTCCTACGAGCAGTACTTC. The chain is built from TRBV6-5 and TRBJ2-7, with 7 bases lining up with TRBD2. This CDR3 has 15 residues. In germline, CDR1 is MNHEY, CDR2 SVGAGI. The trim removed 6 bases at V and 1 base at J, leaving 9 bases unmatched.

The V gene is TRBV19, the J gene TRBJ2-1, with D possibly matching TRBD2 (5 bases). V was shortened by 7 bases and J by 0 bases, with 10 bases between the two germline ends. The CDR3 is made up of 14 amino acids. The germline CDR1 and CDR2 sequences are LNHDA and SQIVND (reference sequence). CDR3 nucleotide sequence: TGTGCCAGTATCTCTAGCAGCTCCTACAATGAGCAGTTCTTC. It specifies CASISSSSYNEQFF. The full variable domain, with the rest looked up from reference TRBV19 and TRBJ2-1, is DGGITQSPKYLFRKEGQNVTLSCEQNLNHDAMYWYRQDPGQGLRLIYYSQIVNDFQKGDIAEGYSVSREKKESFPLTVTSAQKNPTAFYLCASISSSSYNEQFFGPGTRLTVL.

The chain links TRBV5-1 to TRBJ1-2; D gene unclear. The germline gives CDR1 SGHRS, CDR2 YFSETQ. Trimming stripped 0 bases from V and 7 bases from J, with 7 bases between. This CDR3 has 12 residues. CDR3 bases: TGCGCCAGCAGCTTGGAAGGGAGTGGCTACACCTTC. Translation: CASSLEGSGYTF.

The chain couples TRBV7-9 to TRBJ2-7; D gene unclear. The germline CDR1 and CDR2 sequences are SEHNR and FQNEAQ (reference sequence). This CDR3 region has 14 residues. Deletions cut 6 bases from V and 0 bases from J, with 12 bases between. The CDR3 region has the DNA TGTGCCAGCAGTTCGCGTCCGAGCTCCTACGAGCAGTACTTC. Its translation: CASSSRPSSYEQYF.

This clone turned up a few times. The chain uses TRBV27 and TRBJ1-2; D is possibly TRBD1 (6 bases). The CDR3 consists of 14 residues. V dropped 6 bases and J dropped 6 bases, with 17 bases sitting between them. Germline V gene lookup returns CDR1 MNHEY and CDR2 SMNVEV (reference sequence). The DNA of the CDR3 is TGTGCCAGCAGCTCGTACAGGGCTTTAAATGGCTACACCTTC. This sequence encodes CASSSYRALNGYTF.

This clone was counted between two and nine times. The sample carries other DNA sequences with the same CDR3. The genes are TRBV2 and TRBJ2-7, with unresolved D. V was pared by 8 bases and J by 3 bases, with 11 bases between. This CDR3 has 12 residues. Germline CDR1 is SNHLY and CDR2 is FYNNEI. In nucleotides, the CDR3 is TGTGCCAGCCGCCTCCTAGGCTACGAGCAGTACTTC. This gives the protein CASRLLGYEQYF.

The CDR3, as DNA: TGTGCCAGCAGCGGCTCCAGGGGCGGCGATGAGCAGTTCTTC. It codes for CASSGSRGGDEQFF. This chain connects TRBV9 to TRBJ2-1; the D gene is possibly TRBD1 (6 bases). The CDR3 is made up of 14 amino acids. The V end was cut by 3 bases, the J end by 8 bases, with 15 bases between. The germline CDR1 and CDR2 sequences are SGDLS and YYNGEE.

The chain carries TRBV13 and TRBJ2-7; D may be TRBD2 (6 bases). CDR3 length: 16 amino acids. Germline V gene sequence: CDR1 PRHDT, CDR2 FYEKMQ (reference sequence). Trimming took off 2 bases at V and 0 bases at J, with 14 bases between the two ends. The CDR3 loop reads CASSLMSSGFSYEQYF. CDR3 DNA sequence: TGTGCCAGCAGCTTAATGTCGAGCGGGTTCTCCTACGAGCAGTACTTC. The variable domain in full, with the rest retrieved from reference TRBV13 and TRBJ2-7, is AAGVIQSPRHLIKEKRETATLKCYPIPRHDTVYWYQQGPGQDPQFLISFYEKMQSDKGSIPDRFSAQQFSDYHSELNMSSLELGDSALYFCASSLMSSGFSYEQYFGPGTRLTVT.

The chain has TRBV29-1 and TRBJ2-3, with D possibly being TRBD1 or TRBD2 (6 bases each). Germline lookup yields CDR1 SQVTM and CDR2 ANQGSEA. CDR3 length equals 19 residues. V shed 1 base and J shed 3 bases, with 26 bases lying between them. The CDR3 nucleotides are TGCAGCGTTGAAGGTCCCCCAGGTGGGGGGCGGTTGAGAACAGATACGCAGTATTTT. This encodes CSVEGPPGGGRLRTDTQYF.

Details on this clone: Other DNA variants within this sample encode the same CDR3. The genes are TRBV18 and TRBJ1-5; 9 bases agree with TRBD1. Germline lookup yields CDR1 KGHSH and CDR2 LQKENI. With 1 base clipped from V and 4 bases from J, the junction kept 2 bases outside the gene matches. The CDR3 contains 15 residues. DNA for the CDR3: TGTGCCAGCTCACCACAGACAGGGGGAAATCAGCCCCAGCATTTT. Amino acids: CASSPQTGGNQPQHF.

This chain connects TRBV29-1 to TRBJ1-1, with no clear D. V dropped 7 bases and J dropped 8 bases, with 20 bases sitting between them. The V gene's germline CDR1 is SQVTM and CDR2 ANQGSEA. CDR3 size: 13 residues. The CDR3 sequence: CSGGNRAIPEAFF. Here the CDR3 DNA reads TGCAGCGGTGGTAATCGGGCAATTCCCGAAGCTTTCTTT.

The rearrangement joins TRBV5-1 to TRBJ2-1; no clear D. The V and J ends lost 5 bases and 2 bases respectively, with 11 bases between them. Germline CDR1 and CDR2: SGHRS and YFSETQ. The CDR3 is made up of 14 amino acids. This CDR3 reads CASSPPSTYNEQFF. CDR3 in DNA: TGCGCCAGCAGTCCGCCCAGCACCTACAATGAGCAGTTCTTC.

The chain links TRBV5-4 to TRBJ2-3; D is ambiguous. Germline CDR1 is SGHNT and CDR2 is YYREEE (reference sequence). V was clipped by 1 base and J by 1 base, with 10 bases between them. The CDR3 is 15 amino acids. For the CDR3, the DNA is TGTGCCAGCAGCTTGTCCGGGCCTCGCACAGATACGCAGTATTTT. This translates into CASSLSGPRTDTQYF. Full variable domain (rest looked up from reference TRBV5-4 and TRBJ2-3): ETGVTQSPTHLIKTRGQQVTLRCSSQSGHNTVSWYQQALGQGPQFIFQYYREEENGRGNFPPRFSGLQFPNYSSELNVNALELDDSALYLCASSLSGPRTDTQYFGPGTRLTVL.